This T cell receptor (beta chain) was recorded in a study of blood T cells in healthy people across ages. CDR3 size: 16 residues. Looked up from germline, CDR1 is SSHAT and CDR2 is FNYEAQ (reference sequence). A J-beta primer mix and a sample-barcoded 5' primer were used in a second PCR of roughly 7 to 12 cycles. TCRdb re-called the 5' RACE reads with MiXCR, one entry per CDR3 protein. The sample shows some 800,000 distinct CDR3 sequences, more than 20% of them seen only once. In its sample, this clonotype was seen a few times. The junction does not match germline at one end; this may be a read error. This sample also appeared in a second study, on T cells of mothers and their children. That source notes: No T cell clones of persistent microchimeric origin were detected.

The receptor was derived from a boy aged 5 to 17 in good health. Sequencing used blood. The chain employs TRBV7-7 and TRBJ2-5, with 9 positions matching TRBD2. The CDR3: CASSPGGRAIQETQYF. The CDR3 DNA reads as TGTGCTAGCAGCCCGGGCGGGAGGGCCATCCAAGAGACCCAGTACTTC.